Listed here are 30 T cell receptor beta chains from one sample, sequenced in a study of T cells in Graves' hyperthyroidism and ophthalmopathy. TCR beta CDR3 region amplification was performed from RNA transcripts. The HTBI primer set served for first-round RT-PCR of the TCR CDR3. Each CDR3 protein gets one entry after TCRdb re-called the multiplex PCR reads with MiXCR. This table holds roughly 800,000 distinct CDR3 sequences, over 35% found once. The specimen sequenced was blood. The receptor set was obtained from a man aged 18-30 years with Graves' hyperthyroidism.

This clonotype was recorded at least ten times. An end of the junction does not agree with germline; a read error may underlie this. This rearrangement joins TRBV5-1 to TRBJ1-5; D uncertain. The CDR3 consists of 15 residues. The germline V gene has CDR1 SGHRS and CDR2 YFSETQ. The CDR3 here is CASSLVPGSNQPQHF. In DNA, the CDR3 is TGTGCCAGCAGCTTGGTCCCGGGGAGCAATCAGCCCCAGCATTTT.

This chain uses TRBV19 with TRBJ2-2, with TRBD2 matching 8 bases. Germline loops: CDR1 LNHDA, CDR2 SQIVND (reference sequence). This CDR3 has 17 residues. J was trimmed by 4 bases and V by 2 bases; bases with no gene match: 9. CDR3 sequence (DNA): TGTGCCAGTAGTATAAAGTACGGGAGGGCTGTCACCGGGGAGCTGTTTTTT. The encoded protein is CASSIKYGRAVTGELFF.

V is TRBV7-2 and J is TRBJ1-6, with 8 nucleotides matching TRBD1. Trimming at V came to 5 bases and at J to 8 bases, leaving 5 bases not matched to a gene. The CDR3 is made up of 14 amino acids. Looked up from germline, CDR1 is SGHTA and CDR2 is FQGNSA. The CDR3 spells CASSPTGVYSPLHF. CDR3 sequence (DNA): TGTGCCAGCAGCCCGACAGGGGTTTATTCACCCCTCCACTTT.

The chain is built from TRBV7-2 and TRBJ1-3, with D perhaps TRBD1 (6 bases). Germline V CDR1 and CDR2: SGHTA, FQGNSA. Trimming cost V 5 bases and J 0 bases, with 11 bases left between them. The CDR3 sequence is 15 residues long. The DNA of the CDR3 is TGTGCCAGCAGCACAGGGACTTACTCTGGAAACACCATATATTTT. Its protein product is CASSTGTYSGNTIYF.

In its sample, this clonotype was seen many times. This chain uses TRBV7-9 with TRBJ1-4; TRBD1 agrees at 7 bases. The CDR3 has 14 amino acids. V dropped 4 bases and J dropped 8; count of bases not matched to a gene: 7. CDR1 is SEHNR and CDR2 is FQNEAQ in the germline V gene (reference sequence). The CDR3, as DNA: TGTGCCAGCAGCTCCGGGACAGCGGACGAAAAACTGTTTTTT. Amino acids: CASSSGTADEKLFF.

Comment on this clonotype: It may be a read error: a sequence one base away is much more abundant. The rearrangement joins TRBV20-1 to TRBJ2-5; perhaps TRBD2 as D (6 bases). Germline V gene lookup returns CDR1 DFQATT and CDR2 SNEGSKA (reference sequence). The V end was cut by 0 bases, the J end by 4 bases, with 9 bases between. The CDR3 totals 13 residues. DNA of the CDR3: TGCAGTGCTAGAGAGGAGGGGACAGAGACCCAGTACTTC. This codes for CSAREEGTETQYF.

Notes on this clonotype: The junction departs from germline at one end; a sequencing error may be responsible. CDR3: CASRPGSNNEAFF. CDR3 in DNA: TGTGCCAGCAGGCCCGGTTCGAACAATGAAGCTTTCTTT. The V gene is TRBV7-9, the J gene TRBJ1-1; D remains unclear. Germline V CDR1 and CDR2: SEHNR, FQNEAQ (reference sequence). The CDR3 loop spans 13 amino acids.

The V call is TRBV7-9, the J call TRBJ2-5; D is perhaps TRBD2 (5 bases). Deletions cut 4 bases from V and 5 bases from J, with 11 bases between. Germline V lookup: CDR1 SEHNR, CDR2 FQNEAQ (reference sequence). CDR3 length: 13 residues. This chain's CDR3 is CASSSSQRETQYF. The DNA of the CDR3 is TGTGCCAGCAGCTCCTCGCAGCGGGAGACCCAGTACTTC.

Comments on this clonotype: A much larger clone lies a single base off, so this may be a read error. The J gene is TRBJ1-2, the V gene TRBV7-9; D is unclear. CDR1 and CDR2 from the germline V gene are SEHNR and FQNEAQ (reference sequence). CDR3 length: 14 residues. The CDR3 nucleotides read TGTGACAGCAGCTTAACGGCTTACACCTATGGCTACACCTTC. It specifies CDSSLTAYTYGYTF.

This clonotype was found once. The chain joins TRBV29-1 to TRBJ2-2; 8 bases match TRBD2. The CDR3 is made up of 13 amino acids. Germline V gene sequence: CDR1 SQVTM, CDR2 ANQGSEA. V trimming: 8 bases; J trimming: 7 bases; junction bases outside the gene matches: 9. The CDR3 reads CSQVGGAIGELFF. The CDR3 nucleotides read TGCAGCCAAGTCGGGGGGGCGATCGGGGAGCTGTTTTTT.

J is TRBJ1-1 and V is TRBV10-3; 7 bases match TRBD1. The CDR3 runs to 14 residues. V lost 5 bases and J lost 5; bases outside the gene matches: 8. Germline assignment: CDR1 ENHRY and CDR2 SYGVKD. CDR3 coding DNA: TGTGCCATCAGTTACGCTACAGGGGTAACTGAAGCTTTCTTT. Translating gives CAISYATGVTEAFF.

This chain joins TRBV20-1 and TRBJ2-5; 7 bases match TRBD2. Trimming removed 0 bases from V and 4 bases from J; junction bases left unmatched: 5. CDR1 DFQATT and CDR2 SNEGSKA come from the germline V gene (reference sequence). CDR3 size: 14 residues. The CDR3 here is CSARDPRGGETQYF. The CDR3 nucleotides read TGCAGTGCTAGAGATCCCCGCGGGGGAGAGACCCAGTACTTC.

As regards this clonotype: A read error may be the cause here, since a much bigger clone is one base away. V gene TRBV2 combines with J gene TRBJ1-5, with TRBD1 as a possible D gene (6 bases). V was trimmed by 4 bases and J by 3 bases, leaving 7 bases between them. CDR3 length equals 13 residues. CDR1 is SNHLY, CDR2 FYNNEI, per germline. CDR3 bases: TGTGCCAGCAGTGGACAGGCCAATCAGCCCCAGCATTTT. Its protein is CASSGQANQPQHF.

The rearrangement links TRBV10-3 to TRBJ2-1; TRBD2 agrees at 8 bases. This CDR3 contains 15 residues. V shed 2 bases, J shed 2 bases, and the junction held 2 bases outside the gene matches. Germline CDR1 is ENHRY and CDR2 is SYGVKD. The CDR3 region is CAISEREGTYNEQFF. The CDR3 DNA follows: TGTGCCATCAGTGAGCGGGAGGGTACCTACAATGAGCAGTTCTTC.

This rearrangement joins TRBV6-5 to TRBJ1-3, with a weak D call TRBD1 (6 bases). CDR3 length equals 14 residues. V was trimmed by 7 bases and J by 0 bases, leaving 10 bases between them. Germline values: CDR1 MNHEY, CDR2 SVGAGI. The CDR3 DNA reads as TGTGCCAGCACCCAGACAGGCTCTGGAAACACCATATATTTT. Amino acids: CASTQTGSGNTIYF.

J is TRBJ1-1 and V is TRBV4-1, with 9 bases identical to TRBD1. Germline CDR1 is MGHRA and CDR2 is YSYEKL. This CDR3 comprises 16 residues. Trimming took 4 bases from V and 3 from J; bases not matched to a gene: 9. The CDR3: CASSLGQGNLHTEAFF. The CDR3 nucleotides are TGCGCCAGCAGCCTGGGACAGGGCAACTTGCACACTGAAGCTTTCTTT.

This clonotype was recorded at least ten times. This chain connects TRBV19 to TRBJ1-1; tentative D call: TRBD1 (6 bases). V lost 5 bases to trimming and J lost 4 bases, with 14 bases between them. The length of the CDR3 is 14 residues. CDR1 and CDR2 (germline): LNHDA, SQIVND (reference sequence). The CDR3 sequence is CASSPGQTGTEAFF. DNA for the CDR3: TGTGCCAGTAGTCCCGGACAGACGGGCACTGAAGCTTTCTTT.

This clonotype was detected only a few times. The CDR3 sequence is CASSWTGGSSPLHF. CDR3 in DNA: TGTGCCAGCTCTTGGACAGGGGGAAGTTCACCCCTCCACTTT. The J gene is TRBJ1-6, the V gene TRBV6-5; TRBD1 agrees at 10 bases. V shed 8 bases, J shed 9 bases, and the junction held 7 bases outside the gene matches. CDR3 length: 14 amino acids. In germline, CDR1 is MNHEY, CDR2 SVGAGI.

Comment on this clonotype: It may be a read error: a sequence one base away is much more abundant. Here the CDR3 DNA reads TGTGCCAGCAGCTTGGCTCCGCAGGCGGGCGAGCAGTACTTC. Its protein is CASSLAPQAGEQYF. The chain carries TRBV5-5 and TRBJ2-7; D might be TRBD2 (5 bases). Trimming removed 0 bases at V and 6 bases at J, with 13 bases between. Germline CDR1 is SGHKS and CDR2 is YYEKEE (reference sequence). The CDR3 has 14 amino acids.

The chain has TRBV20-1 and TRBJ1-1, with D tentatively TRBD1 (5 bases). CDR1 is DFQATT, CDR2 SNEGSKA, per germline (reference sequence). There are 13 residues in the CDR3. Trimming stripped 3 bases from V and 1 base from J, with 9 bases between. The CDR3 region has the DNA TGCAGTGCTAGCGAGGGGCCGAACACTGAAGCTTTCTTT. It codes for CSASEGPNTEAFF.

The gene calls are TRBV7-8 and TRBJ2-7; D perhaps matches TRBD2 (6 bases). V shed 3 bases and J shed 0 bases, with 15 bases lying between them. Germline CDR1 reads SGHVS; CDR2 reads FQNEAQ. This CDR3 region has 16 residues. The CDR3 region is CASSLATGEASYEQYF. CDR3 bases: TGTGCCAGCAGCTTGGCAACCGGGGAGGCCTCCTACGAGCAGTACTTC. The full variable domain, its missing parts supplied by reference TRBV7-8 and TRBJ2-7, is GAGVSQSPRYKVAKRGQDVALRCDPISGHVSLFWYQQALGQGPEFLTYFQNEAQLDKSGLPSDRFFAERPEGSVSTLKIQRTQQEDSAVYLCASSLATGEASYEQYFGPGTRLTVT.

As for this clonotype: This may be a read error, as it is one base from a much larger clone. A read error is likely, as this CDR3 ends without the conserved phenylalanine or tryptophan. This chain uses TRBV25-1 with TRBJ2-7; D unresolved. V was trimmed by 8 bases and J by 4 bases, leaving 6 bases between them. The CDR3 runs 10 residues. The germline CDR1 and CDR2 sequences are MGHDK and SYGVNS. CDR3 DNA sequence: TGTGCCAGCGGAATGTACGAGCAGTACTGC. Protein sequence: CASGMYEQYC.

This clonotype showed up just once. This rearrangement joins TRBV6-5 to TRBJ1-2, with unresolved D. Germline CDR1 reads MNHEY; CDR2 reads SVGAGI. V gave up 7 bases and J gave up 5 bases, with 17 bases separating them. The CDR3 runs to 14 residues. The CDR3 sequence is CASIPSGGRYGYTF. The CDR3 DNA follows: TGTGCCAGCATCCCCTCGGGAGGGAGGTATGGCTACACCTTC.

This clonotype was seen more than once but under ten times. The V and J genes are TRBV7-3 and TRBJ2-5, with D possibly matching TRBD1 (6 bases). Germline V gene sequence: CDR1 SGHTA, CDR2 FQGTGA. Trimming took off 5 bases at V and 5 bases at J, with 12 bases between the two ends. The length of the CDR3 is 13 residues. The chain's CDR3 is CASSILTGETQYF. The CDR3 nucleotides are TGTGCCAGCAGCATCCTCACAGGGGAGACCCAGTACTTC.

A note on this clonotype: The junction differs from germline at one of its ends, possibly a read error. The CDR3 here is CSVHGGEETHHF. The DNA of the CDR3 is TGCAGCGTTCACGGTGGGGAAGAGACCCACCACTTC. This chain uses TRBV29-1 with TRBJ2-5; D gene ambiguous. CDR3 size: 12 residues. Looked up from germline, CDR1 is SQVTM and CDR2 is ANQGSEA.

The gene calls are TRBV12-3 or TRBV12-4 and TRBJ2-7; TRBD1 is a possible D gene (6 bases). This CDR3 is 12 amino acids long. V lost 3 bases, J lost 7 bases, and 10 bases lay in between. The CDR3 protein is CASSFGQGEQYF. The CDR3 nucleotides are TGTGCCAGCAGTTTCGGCCAGGGGGAGCAGTACTTC.

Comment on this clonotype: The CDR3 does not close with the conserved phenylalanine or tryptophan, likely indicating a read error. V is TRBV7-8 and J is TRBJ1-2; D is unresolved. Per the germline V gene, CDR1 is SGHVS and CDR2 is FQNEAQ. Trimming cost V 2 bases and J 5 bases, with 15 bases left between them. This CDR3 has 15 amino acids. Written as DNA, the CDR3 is TGTGCCAGCAGCTTAAGTAGTGGGGAATGGTATGGCTACACCCTC. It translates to CASSLSSGEWYGYTL.

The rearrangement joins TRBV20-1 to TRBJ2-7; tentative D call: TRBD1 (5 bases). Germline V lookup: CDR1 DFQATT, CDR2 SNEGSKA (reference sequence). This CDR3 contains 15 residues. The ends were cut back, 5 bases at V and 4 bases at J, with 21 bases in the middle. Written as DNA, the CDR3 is TGCAGTGCTCCCCCTAGGGTAGGGCAGGGATACGAGCAGTACTTC. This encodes CSAPPRVGQGYEQYF.

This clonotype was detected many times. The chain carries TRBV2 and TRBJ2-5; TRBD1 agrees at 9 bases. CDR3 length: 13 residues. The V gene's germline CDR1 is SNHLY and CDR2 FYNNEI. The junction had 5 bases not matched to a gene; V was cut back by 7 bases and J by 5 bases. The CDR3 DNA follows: TGTGCCAGCATTGGGACAGGGCGGGAGACCCAGTACTTC. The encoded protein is CASIGTGRETQYF.

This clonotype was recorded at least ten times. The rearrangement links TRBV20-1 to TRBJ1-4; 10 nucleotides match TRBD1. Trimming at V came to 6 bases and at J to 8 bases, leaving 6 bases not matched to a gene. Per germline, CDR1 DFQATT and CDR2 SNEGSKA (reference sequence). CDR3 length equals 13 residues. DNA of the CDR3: TGCAGTGCCTTCGGGACAGGGGAAGAAAAACTGTTTTTT. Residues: CSAFGTGEEKLFF.